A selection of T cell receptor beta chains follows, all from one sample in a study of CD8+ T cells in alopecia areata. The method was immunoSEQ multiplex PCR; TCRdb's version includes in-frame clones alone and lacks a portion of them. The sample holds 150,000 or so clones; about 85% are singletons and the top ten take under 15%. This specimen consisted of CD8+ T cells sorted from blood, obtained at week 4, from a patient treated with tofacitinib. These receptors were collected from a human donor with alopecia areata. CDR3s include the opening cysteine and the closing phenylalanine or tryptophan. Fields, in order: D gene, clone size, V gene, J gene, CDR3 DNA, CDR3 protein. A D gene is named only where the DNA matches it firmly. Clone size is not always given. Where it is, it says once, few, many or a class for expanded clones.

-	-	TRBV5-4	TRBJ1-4	TGTGCCAGCAGCCCTGGGGTATACCGGGACTCCGGGAAACTGTTTTTT	CASSPGVYRDSGKLFF
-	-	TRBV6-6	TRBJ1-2	TGTGCCAGCAGTTACTCGGTGGGGACTTATGGCTACACCTTC	CASSYSVGTYGYTF
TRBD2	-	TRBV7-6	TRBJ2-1	TGTGCCAGCAGCCTCGGGACTAGCTCAATTGGGCAGTTCTTC	CASSLGTSSIGQFF
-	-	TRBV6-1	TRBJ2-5	TGTGCCAGCGGGTTGAGACAGAGCCAAGAGACCCAGTACTTC	CASGLRQSQETQYF
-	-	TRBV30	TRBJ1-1	TGTGCCTGGACTATCGGGTCCGCTGGCGCTGAAGCTTTCTTT	CAWTIGSAGAEAFF
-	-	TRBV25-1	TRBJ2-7	TGTGCCAGCAGTGAATATCAGGAATACTACGAGCAGTACTTC	CASSEYQEYYEQYF
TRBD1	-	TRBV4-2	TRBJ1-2	TGTGCCAGCACCTCGGCCTTCGGACAGGGCGAGGGCTACACCTTC	CASTSAFGQGEGYTF
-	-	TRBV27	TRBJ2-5	TGTGCCAGCAGTTTTAAGAACAGGGTAGAGACCCAGTACTTC	CASSFKNRVETQYF
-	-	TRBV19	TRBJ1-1	TGTGCCAGTAGTATGGGCAGCTCCATGAACACTGAAGCTTTCTTT	CASSMGSSMNTEAFF
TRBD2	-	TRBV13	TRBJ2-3	TGTGCCAGCAGCTTAGGGGCGGGGGGTAGCACAGATACGCAGTATTTT	CASSLGAGGSTDTQYF
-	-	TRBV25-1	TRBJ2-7	TGTGCCAGCAGCCCGGGACGTAATACCTACGAGCAGTACTTC	CASSPGRNTYEQYF
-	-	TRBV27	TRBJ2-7	TGTGCCAGCAGTTTACTGGGGGCCTCCTACGAGCAGTACTTC	CASSLLGASYEQYF
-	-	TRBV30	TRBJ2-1	TGTGCCTGGAGCCCCCCGGGTAATGAGCAGTTCTTC	CAWSPPGNEQFF
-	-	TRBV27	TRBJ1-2	TGTGCCAGCAGTTATGGAGCAGGGGTGGTATCGGGCTACACCTTC	CASSYGAGVVSGYTF
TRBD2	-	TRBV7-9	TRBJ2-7	TGTGCCAGCAGCTTACCTAGACTAGCGGGAGGCTACGAGCAGTACTTC	CASSLPRLAGGYEQYF
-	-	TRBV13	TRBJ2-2	TGTGCCAGCAGCTTAAGGAGGGCTGCCGGGGAGCTGTTTTTT	CASSLRRAAGELFF
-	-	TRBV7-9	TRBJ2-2	TGTGCCAGCAGCTTCTCGGGAGACACCGGGGAGCTGTTTTTT	CASSFSGDTGELFF
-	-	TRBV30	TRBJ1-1	TGTGCCTGGAGTGCTGAAAATATGAACACTGAAGCTTTCTTT	CAWSAENMNTEAFF
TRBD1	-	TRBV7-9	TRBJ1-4	TGTGCCAGCAGCTCCCGGGACAGGGGTGAAAAACTGTTTTTT	CASSSRDRGEKLFF
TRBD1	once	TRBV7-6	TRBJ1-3	TGTGCCAGCAGCCCGGGACAGGCGAGCTCTGGAAACACCATATATTTT	CASSPGQASSGNTIYF
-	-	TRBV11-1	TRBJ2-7	TGTGCCAGCAGCTTAGGCGGGGGACAGTCCTACGAGCAGTACTTC	CASSLGGGQSYEQYF
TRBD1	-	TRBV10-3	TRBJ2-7	TGTGCCATCACCCCCGGACAGGATCCCTCCTACGAGCAGTACTTC	CAITPGQDPSYEQYF
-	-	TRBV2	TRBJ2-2	TGTGCCAGCAGTGAAGGGTTGAACACCGGGGAGCTGTTTTTT	CASSEGLNTGELFF